The entry below gives a single TCR beta chain sequence along with its context. This record comes from a study of STAT5B mutations in CD4+ large granular lymphocyte leukemia. Clones were read by immunoSEQ multiplex PCR, and TCRdb kept only the in-frame ones, dropping some. The repertoire has some 38,000 clones, over 75% of them found once; the top ten carry under 1.5%. This CDR3 has 16 residues. The junction had 1 base not matched to a gene; V was cut back by 3 bases and J by 1 base. Germline CDR1 and CDR2: MNHEY and SMNVEV (reference sequence). The sequenced material came from CD4+ T cells from blood buffy coats. V and J are TRBV27 and TRBJ2-2, with 11 bases matching TRBD2. This TCR was recovered from a human donor in good health. In nucleotides, the CDR3 is TGTGCCAGCAGTTTTGGACTAGCGGGGAACACCGGGGAGCTGTTTTTT. Its protein is CASSFGLAGNTGELFF.